The source of this TCR beta chain is a study of T cells after yellow fever vaccination. Study results and limitations: Most clones from primary vaccination resurfaced after the booster (approximately 96% CD4, around 91% CD8).

V shed 3 bases and J 4 bases; nucleotides not matched to a gene: 11. The CDR3 is 17 amino acids. Germline assignment: CDR1 SGHAT and CDR2 FQNNGV. Production of TCR cDNA was by 5'RACE template switching, which also added a universal primer site and UMIs. TCRdb used MiXCR to reprocess the 5' RACE reads, holding one entry per CDR3 protein. The data contain roughly 160,000 distinct CDR3 sequences, approximately 9.7% of them seen just once; the ten biggest clones take up around 40%. This clonotype was seen a handful of times. The antigen remains unidentified. The TCR sequence derives from a young man who received the YFV17D yellow fever vaccine. The material sequenced was CD8+ T cells sorted from PBMCs, taken 45 days after the yellow fever booster vaccination. The chain has TRBV11-2 and TRBJ2-1; 8 bases fit TRBD2. CDR3 coding DNA: TGTGCCAGCAGCTTCCCCAAGCAACTAGCGGATTACAATGAGCAGTTCTTC. Protein: CASSFPKQLADYNEQFF.